This TCR beta chain was found in a study of shared clonotypes between healthy human individuals. Study as a whole: Per donor, CD8 memory used one plate, CD8 naive used two, CD4 memory used three and CD4 naive used three.

The CDR3 loop spans 14 amino acids. Germline values: CDR1 MNHEY, CDR2 SMNVEV (reference sequence). Trimming at V came to 5 bases and at J to 2 bases, leaving 3 bases not matched to a gene. Genomic DNA of each subset was evenly split across several immunoSEQ plates. In the authors' workflow: With immunoSEQ giving junction-only sequences and no quality scores, filtering differed. The repertoire was sequenced with immunoSEQ multiplex PCR; TCRdb's copy has only in-frame clones and lacks some. The DNA was the basis for D and trimming; V, J and clone size are from that table. The sample records under 350,000 clones, around 87% being singletons. Notes on the study in general: Larger richness was generally estimated for naive than memory subsets.

This clone was counted between two and nine times. What it recognizes is unknown. Sequenced sample: memory CD8+ T cells sorted from blood. The sample's subset: CD45RO+ cells pooled with CCR7-negative TemRA cells. This clonotype was sampled from a man between 18 and 29 years old in good health. The V call is TRBV27, the J call TRBJ2-7; 10 bases align to TRBD1. The CDR3 DNA reads TGTGCCAGCAGTGACGGACAGGGGGCCTACGAGCAGTACTTC. Protein sequence: CASSDGQGAYEQYF.